What follows are 24 T cell receptor beta chains derived from one specimen sequenced in a study of shared clonotypes between healthy human individuals (dated by TCRdb to about 2020). The library came from the immunoSEQ multiplex PCR assay. The clones in this table, taken by TCRdb from immuneACCESS, are in-frame only. Not every clone is retained; where verified, under half of the shortfall comes from an unresolved V gene, and the cause of the rest is unknown. Present in this sample are 2 million to 2.5 million clones, under 97% of which were seen just once. Of the sample, more than 0.1% falls within the top ten clones. The sample taken for sequencing was naive CD4+ T cells sorted from blood. The cell subset or site label of this sample denotes: CD45RA+ positively selected. The source is a man younger than 35 in good health.

V is TRBV7-2 and J is TRBJ2-2; D might be TRBD2 (5 bases). CDR1 is SGHTA and CDR2 is FQGNSA in the germline V gene. The germline V and J ends were trimmed by 5 bases and 2 bases, with 15 bases remaining between them. The CDR3 runs to 16 residues. CDR3: CASSPRADSNTGELFF. The DNA of the CDR3 is TGTGCCAGCAGCCCGAGGGCGGACTCAAACACCGGGGAGCTGTTTTTT.

The V and J genes are TRBV7-3 and TRBJ1-2, with 8 bases matching TRBD1. The length of the CDR3 is 13 residues. Germline lookup yields CDR1 SGHTA and CDR2 FQGTGA. J gave up 8 bases and V 5 bases, and 7 bases lay outside the gene matches. DNA for the CDR3: TGTGCCAGCAGCCCCAACAGGGGGGGCGGCTACACCTTC. This encodes CASSPNRGGGYTF.

This clone occurred a few times. The chain employs TRBV23-1 and TRBJ2-1; the D is unclear. TRBV23-1 is an open reading frame, and its role is uncertain. Trimming pared 2 bases from V and 3 bases from J, leaving 20 bases between. CDR3 length equals 18 residues. CDR3 protein: CASSQLELASAFYNEQFF. For the CDR3, the DNA is TGCGCCAGCAGTCAACTAGAGTTGGCCTCGGCGTTCTACAATGAGCAGTTCTTC.

This chain links TRBV7-2 with TRBJ2-1, with 12 positions matching TRBD2. The CDR3 has 16 amino acids. Germline CDR1 and CDR2: SGHTA and FQGNSA. With 5 bases clipped from V and 3 bases from J, the junction kept 5 bases outside the gene matches. The CDR3 nucleotides are TGTGCCAGCAGCCGCCGACTAGCGGGGGTCTACAATGAGCAGTTCTTC. Translating gives CASSRRLAGVYNEQFF.

The chain links TRBV2 to TRBJ2-7; 9 bases are shared with TRBD1. V lost 4 bases and J lost 5; bases outside the gene matches: 6. Germline V lookup: CDR1 SNHLY, CDR2 FYNNEI. The CDR3 loop spans 14 amino acids. The CDR3 loop reads CASSAGQGSHEQYF. CDR3 nucleotide sequence: TGTGCCAGCAGTGCGGGACAGGGATCCCACGAGCAGTACTTC.

CDR3 coding DNA: TGTGCCTGGAGTGGACTAGCGGGGGGACAATCGTTCTTC. Translated: CAWSGLAGGQSFF. The chain recombines TRBV30 with TRBJ2-1; 13 positions agree with TRBD2. CDR1 and CDR2 (germline): GTSNPN, SVGIG (reference sequence). V shed 1 base and J 15 bases; nucleotides not matched to a gene: 6. The CDR3 is 13 amino acids.

Details on this clone: Other DNA sequences in this specimen translate into the identical CDR3. V is TRBV7-3 and J is TRBJ1-1; D is unresolved. CDR1 and CDR2 (germline): SGHTA, FQGTGA. V was clipped by 2 bases and J by 1 base, with 5 bases between them. This CDR3 contains 13 residues. The CDR3 region is CASSLQENTEAFF. The CDR3 DNA reads TGTGCCAGCAGCTTACAAGAGAACACTGAAGCTTTCTTT.

The chain couples TRBV6-5 to TRBJ2-7, with 7 positions matching TRBD1. The V segment lost 5 bases and the J segment 1 base; nucleotides outside the gene matches: 8. Germline lookup yields CDR1 MNHEY and CDR2 SVGAGI. The CDR3 loop spans 15 amino acids. CDR3 amino acids: CASSRHRGRSYEQYF. CDR3 nucleotide sequence: TGTGCCAGCAGTCGCCACAGGGGCCGTTCCTACGAGCAGTACTTC.

The chain recombines TRBV2 with TRBJ2-2; D gene ambiguous. Looked up from germline, CDR1 is SNHLY and CDR2 is FYNNEI. The CDR3 is 12 amino acids. Trimming shortened V by 8 bases and J by 6 bases, and 10 bases separated the two germline ends. CDR3 in amino acids: CASRATPGELFF. CDR3 bases: TGTGCCAGCCGGGCAACCCCCGGGGAGCTGTTTTTT.

This chain connects TRBV6-5 to TRBJ2-7; tentatively, D is TRBD2 (6 bases). Germline CDR1 MNHEY, CDR2 SVGAGI. V was trimmed by 6 bases and J by 4 bases, leaving 13 bases between them. The CDR3 runs 13 residues. CDR3 loop: CASRTRRDYEQYF. The CDR3 DNA reads TGTGCCAGCAGGACCAGGAGGGATTACGAGCAGTACTTC.

The V gene is TRBV7-2, the J gene TRBJ1-1; 8 bases are shared with TRBD1. V lost 1 base, J lost 3 bases, and 13 bases stayed unmatched. Germline V gene sequence: CDR1 SGHTA, CDR2 FQGNSA. The CDR3 is 18 amino acids. DNA of the CDR3: TGTGCCAGCAGCTTAGGACAGGGGACGGGATTATATTACACTGAAGCTTTCTTT. Amino acids: CASSLGQGTGLYYTEAFF. The variable domain in full, completed from reference TRBV7-2 and TRBJ1-1, reads GAGVSQSPSNKVTEKGKDVELRCDPISGHTALYWYRQSLGQGLEFLIYFQGNSAPDKSGLPSDRFSAERTGGSVSTLTIQRTQQEDSAVYLCASSLGQGTGLYYTEAFFGQGTRLTVV.

With respect to this clone: The same CDR3 arises from other DNA sequences in this sample as well. The V call is TRBV5-1, the J call TRBJ2-7; D possibly corresponds to TRBD1 (6 bases). The CDR3 sequence is 14 residues long. V lost 1 base and J 1 base, leaving 9 bases between the germline ends. Germline V gives CDR1 SGHRS, CDR2 YFSETQ. CDR3 bases: TGCGCCAGCAGCTTGCTGGACAGTTCCTACGAGCAGTACTTC. Amino acid sequence: CASSLLDSSYEQYF.

V gene TRBV6-6 combines with J gene TRBJ1-4, with TRBD1 matching over 8 bases. Per the germline V gene, CDR1 is MNHNY and CDR2 is SVGAGI (reference sequence). CDR3 length: 15 amino acids. Germline trimming cut 4 bases from V and 4 bases from J; bases unmatched to any gene: 5. The CDR3 coding sequence is TGTGCCAGCAGTTGGAAGACAGGGGTTAATGAAAAACTGTTTTTT. Protein product: CASSWKTGVNEKLFF.

This chain connects TRBV2 to TRBJ1-5; TRBD1 matches 8 bases. The germline V gene has CDR1 SNHLY and CDR2 FYNNEI. The V and J ends lost 3 bases and 6 bases, in that order; junction bases with no gene match: 7. The CDR3 length is 15 residues. This CDR3 reads CASSDPRGQVQPQHF. Written as DNA, the CDR3 is TGTGCCAGCAGTGACCCCAGGGGGCAGGTTCAGCCCCAGCATTTT.

V and J are TRBV5-1 and TRBJ2-7; D unclear. The V gene's germline CDR1 is SGHRS and CDR2 YFSETQ. This CDR3 has 14 residues. V was trimmed by 2 bases and J by 3 bases, leaving 12 bases between them. CDR3 coding DNA: TGCGCCAGCAGCTTTGGAGAGAGAAGCTACGAGCAGTACTTC. Its protein is CASSFGERSYEQYF.

A single count supports this clone. This sequence joins TRBV6-6 and TRBJ2-1; 7 bases agree with TRBD2. This CDR3 has 14 residues. Germline V CDR1 and CDR2: MNHNY, SVGAGI (reference sequence). J lost 7 bases, V lost 4 bases, and 7 bases had no gene match. The CDR3 loop reads CASSSPAGLNEQFF. CDR3 nucleotides: TGTGCCAGCAGTTCCCCCGCGGGACTAAATGAGCAGTTCTTC.

This chain joins TRBV27 and TRBJ1-5, with a weak D call TRBD1 (5 bases). This CDR3 has 13 amino acids. The V end was cut by 3 bases, the J end by 11 bases, with 14 bases between. Germline V gene data show CDR1 as MNHEY and CDR2 as SMNVEV (reference sequence). The CDR3 DNA sequence: TGTGCCAGCAGTTTGGGGCGGTTCTTGACCCAGCATTTT. Its translation is CASSLGRFLTQHF.

V is TRBV18 and J is TRBJ2-7, with D possibly matching TRBD1 (5 bases). CDR1 is KGHSH and CDR2 is LQKENI in the germline V gene. V was trimmed by 3 bases and J by 6 bases, leaving 12 bases between them. The CDR3 length is 13 residues. In DNA, the CDR3 is TGTGCCAGCTCACCCGATCAAAGGGGCGAGCAGTACTTC. Amino acid sequence: CASSPDQRGEQYF. The complete variable domain, with remaining parts taken from reference TRBV18 and TRBJ2-7, reads NAGVMQNPRHLVRRRGQEARLRCSPMKGHSHVYWYRQLPEEGLKFMVYLQKENIIDESGMPKERFSAEFPKEGPSILRIQQVVRGDSAAYFCASSPDQRGEQYFGPGTRLTVT.

CDR3 sequence (DNA): TGTGCCAGCAGAAACAGGGTGGCGAACACTGAAGCTTTCTTT. Encoded protein: CASRNRVANTEAFF. The gene calls are TRBV6-6 and TRBJ1-1, with D tentatively TRBD1 (6 bases). Germline V lookup: CDR1 MNHNY, CDR2 SVGAGI (reference sequence). Trimming removed 6 bases at V and 1 base at J, with 12 bases between. The CDR3 spans 14 residues.

The chain recombines TRBV19 with TRBJ2-7; 7 positions match TRBD2. J lost 5 bases, V lost 1 base, and 8 bases had no gene match. There are 15 residues in the CDR3. Germline V lookup: CDR1 LNHDA, CDR2 SQIVND (reference sequence). CDR3 sequence reads: CASSIARGGPHEQYF. The DNA of the CDR3 is TGTGCCAGTAGTATAGCTCGGGGAGGGCCGCACGAGCAGTACTTC.

The genes are TRBV19 and TRBJ1-2; perhaps TRBD1 as D (5 bases). The V gene lost 3 bases and the J gene lost 7 bases, with 15 bases spanning the gap. This CDR3 region has 14 residues. CDR1 LNHDA and CDR2 SQIVND come from the germline V gene (reference sequence). The CDR3 DNA follows: TGTGCCAGTAGTATGGCCCAGGCCACAGGTGGCTACACCTTC. It yields the protein CASSMAQATGGYTF.

The rearrangement joins TRBV5-1 to TRBJ2-3; D could derive from TRBD1 or TRBD2 (5 bases each). The CDR3 has 15 residues. Trimming removed 4 bases from V and 0 bases from J, with 12 bases in between. Germline V lookup: CDR1 SGHRS, CDR2 YFSETQ. In nucleotides, the CDR3 is TGCGCCAGCAGCCCATGGGGACGGAGCACAGATACGCAGTATTTT. This sequence encodes CASSPWGRSTDTQYF.

The genes are TRBV5-8 and TRBJ1-5, with TRBD1 matching 7 bases. The CDR3 consists of 15 residues. CDR1 is SGHTS, CDR2 YDEGEE, per germline. With 2 bases clipped from V and 3 bases from J, the junction kept 5 bases outside the gene matches. The CDR3 DNA is TGTGCCAGCAGCTTTAGAGGGGGCCCCAATCAGCCCCAGCATTTT. Residues: CASSFRGGPNQPQHF.

This chain connects TRBV19 to TRBJ2-1; TRBD1 matches 9 bases. The length of the CDR3 is 15 residues. Per the germline V gene, CDR1 is LNHDA and CDR2 is SQIVND (reference sequence). The junction had 8 bases not matched to a gene; V was cut back by 3 bases and J by 8 bases. The CDR3 DNA is TGTGCCAGTAGTATGCTTGGGACAGGGCGCCATGAGCAGTTCTTC. As protein: CASSMLGTGRHEQFF.